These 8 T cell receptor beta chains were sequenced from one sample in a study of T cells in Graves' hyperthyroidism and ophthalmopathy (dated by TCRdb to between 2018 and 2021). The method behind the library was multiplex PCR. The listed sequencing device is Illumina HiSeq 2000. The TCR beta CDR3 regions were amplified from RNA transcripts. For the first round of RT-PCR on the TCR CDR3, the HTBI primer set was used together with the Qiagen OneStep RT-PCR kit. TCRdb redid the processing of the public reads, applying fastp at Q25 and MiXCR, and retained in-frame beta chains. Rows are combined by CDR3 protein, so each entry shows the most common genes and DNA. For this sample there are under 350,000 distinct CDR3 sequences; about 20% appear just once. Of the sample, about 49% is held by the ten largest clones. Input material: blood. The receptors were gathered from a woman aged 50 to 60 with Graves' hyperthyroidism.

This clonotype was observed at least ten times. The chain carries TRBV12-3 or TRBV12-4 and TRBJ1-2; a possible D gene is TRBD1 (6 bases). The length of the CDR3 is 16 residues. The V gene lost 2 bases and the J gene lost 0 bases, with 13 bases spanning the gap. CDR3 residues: CASSLLAGAANYGYTF. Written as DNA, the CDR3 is TGTGCCAGCAGTTTACTGGCAGGGGCAGCTAACTATGGCTACACCTTC.

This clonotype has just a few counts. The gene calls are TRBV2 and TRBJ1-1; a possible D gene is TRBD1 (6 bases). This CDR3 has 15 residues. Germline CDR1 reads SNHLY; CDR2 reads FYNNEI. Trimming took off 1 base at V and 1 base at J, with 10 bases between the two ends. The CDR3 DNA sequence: TGTGCCAGCAGTGAAGTAGGGGGATGGAACACTGAAGCTTTCTTT. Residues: CASSEVGGWNTEAFF.

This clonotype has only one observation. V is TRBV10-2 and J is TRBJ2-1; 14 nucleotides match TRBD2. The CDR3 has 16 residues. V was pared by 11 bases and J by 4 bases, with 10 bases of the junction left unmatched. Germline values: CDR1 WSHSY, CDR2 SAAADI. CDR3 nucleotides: TGCGCCGGCGACCCCGGGACTAGCGGGGGTTACAATGAGCAGTTCTTC. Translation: CAGDPGTSGGYNEQFF.

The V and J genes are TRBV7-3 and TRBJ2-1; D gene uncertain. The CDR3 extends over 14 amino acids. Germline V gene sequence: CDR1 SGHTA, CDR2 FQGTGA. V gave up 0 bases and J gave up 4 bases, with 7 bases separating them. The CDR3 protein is CASSLTSEYNEQFF. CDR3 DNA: TGTGCCAGCAGCTTAACGTCAGAATACAATGAGCAGTTCTTC.

This CDR3 reads CASSYMRGGVGTDTQYF. CDR3 nucleotides: TGTGCCAGCAGTTACATGCGGGGGGGAGTAGGCACAGATACGCAGTATTTT. This chain links TRBV6-5 with TRBJ2-3; 9 nucleotides agree with TRBD2. The CDR3 loop spans 17 amino acids. Trimming at V came to 2 bases and at J to 1 base, leaving 7 bases not matched to a gene. Germline V gene data show CDR1 as MNHEY and CDR2 as SVGAGI.

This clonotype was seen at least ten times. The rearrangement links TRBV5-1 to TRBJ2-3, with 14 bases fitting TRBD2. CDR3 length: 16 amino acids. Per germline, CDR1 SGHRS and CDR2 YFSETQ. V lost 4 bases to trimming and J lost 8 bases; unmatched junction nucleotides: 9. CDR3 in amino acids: CASSRGTSGSSGTQYF. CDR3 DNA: TGCGCCAGCAGCCGCGGGACTAGCGGGAGTTCTGGTACGCAGTATTTT.

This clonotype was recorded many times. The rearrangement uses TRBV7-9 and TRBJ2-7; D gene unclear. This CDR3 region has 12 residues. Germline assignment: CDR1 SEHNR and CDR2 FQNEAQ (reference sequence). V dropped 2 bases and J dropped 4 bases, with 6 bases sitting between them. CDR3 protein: CASSLSGYEQYF. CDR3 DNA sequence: TGTGCCAGCAGCTTAAGTGGGTACGAGCAGTACTTC.

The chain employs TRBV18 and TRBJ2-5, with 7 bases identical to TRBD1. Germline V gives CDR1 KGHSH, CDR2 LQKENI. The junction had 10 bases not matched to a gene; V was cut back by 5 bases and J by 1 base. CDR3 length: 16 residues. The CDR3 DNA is TGTGCCAGCTCAAGACAGGGACAGCAATTCCAAGAGACCCAGTACTTC. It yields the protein CASSRQGQQFQETQYF.